The 20 T cell receptor beta chains reported below all come from one sample, sequenced in a study of T cell repertoires in cytomegalovirus infection. Each CDR3 protein is one row after TCRdb ran MiXCR on the reads. This table has 250,000 or so distinct CDR3 sequences, roughly 9.1% appearing once. The specimen sequenced was PBMCs. Source of these receptors: a human donor in good health (CMV status not recorded). Some clones in this sample may be carry-over from other donors' samples.

This clonotype was seen repeatedly, ten times or more. The genes are TRBV7-2 and TRBJ1-5; D not certain. This CDR3 contains 13 residues. V was trimmed by 5 bases and J by 6 bases, leaving 11 bases between them. Germline loops: CDR1 SGHTA, CDR2 FQGNSA. CDR3 sequence: CASSQRAGQPQHF. The CDR3 DNA sequence: TGTGCCAGCAGCCAACGGGCCGGTCAGCCCCAGCATTTT.

The sample holds a few counts of this clonotype. The chain employs TRBV29-1 and TRBJ2-2; possible D gene TRBD2, 6 bases. Trimming stripped 7 bases from V and 5 bases from J, with 11 bases between. CDR1 is SQVTM, CDR2 ANQGSEA, per germline. This CDR3 region has 12 residues. This CDR3 is CSALSGTGELFF. The CDR3 DNA reads TGCAGCGCTCTAAGCGGGACCGGGGAGCTGTTTTTT.

This clonotype was recorded many times. This chain links TRBV7-6 with TRBJ2-3; 11 positions agree with TRBD1. The CDR3 sequence is 13 residues long. Germline V gene sequence: CDR1 SGHVS, CDR2 FNYEAQ. J lost 11 bases, V lost 6 bases, and 7 bases had no gene match. The CDR3 bases are TGTGCCAGCAGACCGGGACAGGGGGATCAGCAGTATTTT. Its translation is CASRPGQGDQQYF.

This clonotype was counted at least ten times. The rearrangement uses TRBV28 and TRBJ1-1; no clear D gene. V was clipped by 6 bases and J by 7 bases, with 12 bases between them. This CDR3 contains 12 residues. Germline V CDR1 and CDR2: MDHEN, SYDVKM. DNA for the CDR3: TGTGCCAGCAGAGCCCTGAGCCTTGAAGCTTTCTTT. Translating gives CASRALSLEAFF. The variable domain in full, with the rest retrieved from reference TRBV28 and TRBJ1-1, is DVKVTQSSRYLVKRTGEKVFLECVQDMDHENMFWYRQDPGLGLRLIYFSYDVKMKEKGDIPEGYSVSREKKERFSLILESASTNQTSMYLCASRALSLEAFFGQGTRLTVV.

A few counts support this clonotype. The V gene is TRBV14, the J gene TRBJ2-5, with 10 bases that match TRBD2. Germline CDR1 is SGHDN and CDR2 is FVKESK. V was pared by 0 bases and J by 3 bases, with 7 bases of the junction left unmatched. The CDR3 sequence is 17 residues long. CDR3 in amino acids: CASSQDEAGGREETQYF. CDR3 DNA sequence: TGTGCCAGCAGCCAAGATGAAGCGGGAGGGCGAGAAGAGACCCAGTACTTC.

This clonotype was seen a handful of times. The chain uses TRBV28 and TRBJ2-7; 7 positions agree with TRBD2. V shed 7 bases and J 3 bases; nucleotides not matched to a gene: 12. In germline, CDR1 is MDHEN, CDR2 SYDVKM. CDR3 size: 15 residues. The CDR3 nucleotides read TGTGCCAGCACCCTACGGGGCGGGGGACGCTACGAGCAGTACTTC. It encodes CASTLRGGGRYEQYF.

At least ten counts were recorded for this clonotype. This sequence joins TRBV6-2 or TRBV6-3 and TRBJ1-1, with unresolved D. In germline, CDR1 is MNHEY, CDR2 SVGEGT. The CDR3 consists of 16 residues. Trimming shortened V by 0 bases and J by 7 bases, and 18 bases separated the two germline ends. The CDR3: CASSYSNGLIKGEAFF. CDR3 nucleotide sequence: TGTGCCAGCAGTTACTCGAATGGCCTAATTAAAGGTGAAGCTTTCTTT.

This clonotype was seen at least ten times. CDR3 bases: TGTGCCAGCAGCTTAGATCGGCTCTCTGGGGCCAACGTCCTGACTTTC. As protein: CASSLDRLSGANVLTF. This chain connects TRBV7-2 to TRBJ2-6; no firm D call. CDR1 and CDR2 (germline): SGHTA, FQGNSA. The CDR3 is 16 amino acids. Deletions cut 1 base from V and 0 bases from J, with 7 bases between.

This clonotype showed up just a few times. The chain recombines TRBV15 with TRBJ1-2, with D unclear. Germline V gene sequence: CDR1 LNHNV, CDR2 YYDKDF (reference sequence). Trimming cost V 3 bases and J 8 bases, with 16 bases left between them. The CDR3 is 14 residues long. This CDR3 reads CATSRPEGMGGYTF. In DNA form, the CDR3 reads TGTGCCACCAGCAGGCCTGAGGGAATGGGGGGCTACACCTTC. The full variable domain, completed using reference TRBV15 and TRBJ1-2, is DAMVIQNPRYQVTQFGKPVTLSCSQTLNHNVMYWYQQKSSQAPKLLFHYYDKDFNNEADTPDNFQSRRPNTSFCFLDIRSPGLGDTAMYLCATSRPEGMGGYTFGSGTRLTVV.

This clonotype was counted many times. The V gene is TRBV7-2, the J gene TRBJ2-5; D unclear. CDR1 is SGHTA, CDR2 FQGNSA, per germline. The CDR3 has 13 residues. V lost 4 bases and J lost 4, with 10 bases in between. In DNA, the CDR3 is TGTGCCAGCAGCTCTGGAGCAACAGAGACCCAGTACTTC. Encoded protein: CASSSGATETQYF.

This clonotype was observed many times. The rearrangement joins TRBV7-2 to TRBJ2-5, with 9 bases matching TRBD2. Germline V gene data show CDR1 as SGHTA and CDR2 as FQGNSA. There are 14 residues in the CDR3. DNA for the CDR3: TGTTCCTGTAGCGGGAGTCTTACCGGGGAGACCCAGTACTTC. Its protein product is CSCSGSLTGETQYF.

This clonotype appeared many times. The chain combines TRBV7-2 with TRBJ1-5, with D perhaps matching TRBD1 (5 bases). Trimming left V 4 bases short and J 7 bases short, with 11 bases between. The CDR3 extends over 13 amino acids. CDR1 SGHTA and CDR2 FQGNSA come from the germline V gene. CDR3: CASSSGPHQPQHF. CDR3 nucleotide sequence: TGTGCCAGCAGCTCGGGACCCCACCAGCCCCAGCATTTT.

The sample holds many counts of this clonotype. The chain combines TRBV10-3 with TRBJ2-7; TRBD1 aligns across 10 bases. Unmatched junction bases numbered 4, after V lost 3 bases and J lost 2 bases. Germline-derived CDR1 and CDR2 are ENHRY and SYGVKD. The CDR3 is 15 residues long. CDR3 nucleotides: TGTGCCATCAGTGAAGGGACAGGGGCCCCCTACGAGCAGTACTTC. It yields the protein CAISEGTGAPYEQYF.

The chain combines TRBV20-1 with TRBJ2-1, with 9 bases aligning to TRBD2. This CDR3 contains 16 residues. After removal of 0 bases from V and 6 bases from J, the junction contained 9 bases not matched to a gene. CDR1 and CDR2 from the germline V gene are DFQATT and SNEGSKA (reference sequence). The CDR3 nucleotides read TGCAGTGCTAGAGATCCCCTAAGCGGGAGGCCCAATGAGCAGTTCTTC. This translates into CSARDPLSGRPNEQFF.

The chain has TRBV28 and TRBJ2-1, with 10 bases lining up with TRBD2. The CDR3 runs 15 residues. Trimming removed 4 bases from V and 6 bases from J; junction bases left unmatched: 6. CDR1 is MDHEN and CDR2 is SYDVKM in the germline V gene. DNA for the CDR3: TGTGCCAGCAGTTATCTAGCGGGGGTTGGCAATGAGCAGTTCTTC. Its translation is CASSYLAGVGNEQFF.

This clonotype was picked up many times. This sequence joins TRBV7-2 and TRBJ2-7; TRBD1 agrees at 9 bases. The CDR3 spans 15 residues. J lost 4 bases, V lost 2 bases, and 6 bases had no gene match. Germline V CDR1 and CDR2: SGHTA, FQGNSA. The CDR3 DNA reads TGTGCCAGCAGCTTACCGGGACAGGGAAAATACGAGCAGTACTTC. It is translated as CASSLPGQGKYEQYF.

The rearrangement joins TRBV20-1 to TRBJ1-2, with 7 bases aligning to TRBD1. V lost 1 base and J lost 3; bases outside the gene matches: 5. Germline V gene lookup returns CDR1 DFQATT and CDR2 SNEGSKA (reference sequence). CDR3 length: 14 amino acids. The CDR3 region is CSARGTGQDYGYTF. The CDR3, as DNA: TGCAGTGCTAGAGGGACAGGTCAAGACTATGGCTACACCTTC.

This clonotype was counted at least ten times. This chain uses TRBV7-2 with TRBJ1-6; TRBD1 might be the D (5 bases). V lost 1 base and J 10 bases, leaving 14 bases between the germline ends. Germline V lookup: CDR1 SGHTA, CDR2 FQGNSA. The CDR3 runs to 15 residues. The CDR3 is CASSLGGLTESPLHF. The CDR3 DNA is TGTGCCAGCAGCTTAGGGGGACTGACAGAATCACCCCTCCACTTT.

This clonotype was found a few times. CDR3 bases: TGTGCCAGCAGTGAAAGGGTAACTGAAGCTTTCTTT. Its protein is CASSERVTEAFF. The chain recombines TRBV2 with TRBJ1-1, with D hard to call. Germline CDR1 is SNHLY and CDR2 is FYNNEI. V was trimmed by 2 bases and J by 5 bases, leaving 6 bases between them. The CDR3 totals 12 residues.

This clonotype was seen ten or more times. This chain uses TRBV5-1 with TRBJ2-7; 10 bases line up with TRBD1. The CDR3 totals 15 residues. Germline CDR1 reads SGHRS; CDR2 reads YFSETQ. Trimming took 4 bases from V and 1 from J; bases not matched to a gene: 5. CDR3 nucleotide sequence: TGCGCCAGCAGCCCCGGGACAGGGGTTTCCTACGAGCAGTACTTC. This codes for CASSPGTGVSYEQYF.